This entry describes one T cell receptor beta chain. Its antigen is not identified. Vbeta (60) and Jbeta (13) primers were used in the PCR. The table came from immunoSEQ multiplex PCR; TCRdb's copy has only in-frame clones and leaves some out. This sample yields 100,000 or so clones, of which 84% are seen a single time; roughly 2.2% belongs to the top ten. V shed 4 bases and J shed 2 bases, with 17 bases lying between them. Germline-derived CDR1 and CDR2 are LNHDA and SQIVND (reference sequence). The CDR3 consists of 16 residues. The data were taken from a study of cytomegalovirus exposure and HLA in healthy donors. General observations from the study: In vitro checks showed that three CMV-associated chains really do target CMV antigens. The likely explanation for a cluster of highly shared sequence variants was sequencing artifact. Most TCRs appeared rarely, but some public TCRs recurred in many donors. The records held CMV serostatus as the only immune exposure information.

The V and J genes are TRBV19 and TRBJ2-5; D possibly corresponds to TRBD2 (6 bases). The sample consisted of PBMCs. The clonotype comes from a man aged 18 to 30 in good health and CMV-seronegative. This chain's CDR3 is CASSSLASSSQETQYF. As DNA, the CDR3 is TGTGCCAGTAGTAGTCTAGCGTCTAGTTCTCAAGAGACCCAGTACTTC.